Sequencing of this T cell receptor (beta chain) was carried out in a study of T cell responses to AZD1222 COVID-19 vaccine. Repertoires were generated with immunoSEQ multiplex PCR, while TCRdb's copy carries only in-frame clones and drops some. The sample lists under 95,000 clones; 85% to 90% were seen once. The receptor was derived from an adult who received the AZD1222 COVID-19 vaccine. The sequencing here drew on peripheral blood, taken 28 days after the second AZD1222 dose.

The CDR3, as DNA: TGCGCCAGCAGCCACCGCGGACTAGCGGGGGACATCGGGTCCTACAATGAGCAGTTCTTC. Protein: CASSHRGLAGDIGSYNEQFF. V gene TRBV4-1 combines with J gene TRBJ2-1, with TRBD2 identical over 13 bases. This CDR3 contains 20 residues. CDR1 MGHRA and CDR2 YSYEKL come from the germline V gene. V lost 3 bases to trimming and J lost 1 base; unmatched junction nucleotides: 12.